This T cell receptor beta chain was sequenced in a study of blood T cells in healthy people across ages. The study, taken as a whole, reports: It was held that diversity estimates obtained from one million T cells represented underestimates. TCR beta diversity per million T cells fell roughly linearly with age.

A second PCR of roughly 6 to 12 cycles used a sample-barcoded 5' primer and a J-beta primer mix. A 12-random-nucleotide template-switch adaptor tagged each cDNA molecule. Any given sample supplied a minimum of 3 million CDR3-containing paired-end reads. TCRdb re-analysed the 5' RACE reads in MiXCR, keeping a single row per CDR3 protein. This table holds about 780,000 distinct CDR3 sequences, approximately 65% found once. CDR1 is MNHNY, CDR2 SVGAGI, per germline (reference sequence). V gave up 6 bases and J gave up 4 bases, with 19 bases separating them. The CDR3 loop spans 16 amino acids. As for this clonotype: The antigen is unknown.

The V call is TRBV6-6, the J call TRBJ2-1; D unresolved. Source material: blood. This clonotype originated in a man aged 25-45 years in good health. CDR3 DNA sequence: TGTGCCAGCAGCCCAAGGACGGCTACACAGTACAATGAGCAGTTCTTC. Its translation is CASSPRTATQYNEQFF.